The next 15 T cell receptor beta chains were all read from a single sample in a study of CD8 T cell repertoires and HIV-1 epitope variants. Their cognate antigens are unknown. The protocol was immunoSEQ multiplex PCR, while the TCRdb copy is restricted to in-frame clones and leaves out a portion. This table has 4,500 to 6,500 clones, less than 70% appearing once. Material: cultured CD8+ T cells derived from PBMCs. Receptor source: a male donor with HIV.

The chain carries TRBV5-1 and TRBJ1-4, with no clear D. The V gene lost 2 bases and the J gene lost 2 bases, with 10 bases spanning the gap. Per the germline V gene, CDR1 is SGHRS and CDR2 is YFSETQ. The CDR3 is made up of 15 amino acids. CDR3 protein: CASSLYRGTNEKLFF. CDR3 bases: TGCGCCAGCAGCTTATACCGTGGCACTAATGAAAAACTGTTTTTT.

Notes on this clone: Its ends do not fully match the called genes, so a read error is possible. This chain joins TRBV9 and TRBJ2-3; 9 bases fit TRBD2. This CDR3 region has 15 residues. Germline-derived CDR1 and CDR2 are SGDLS and YYNGEE. This CDR3 is CASSSSRTSEDTQCF. The CDR3 DNA follows: TGTGCCAGCAGCTCAAGCCGGACTAGCGAGGATACGCAGTGTTTT.

J is TRBJ2-3 and V is TRBV9; 8 nucleotides align to TRBD2. The germline gives CDR1 SGDLS, CDR2 YYNGEE. With V trimmed by 4 bases and J by 5 bases, 12 bases remained unmatched. The CDR3 has 16 amino acids. The CDR3 sequence is CASSPLAGPVGDTQYF. In nucleotides, the CDR3 is TGTGCCAGCAGCCCTTTAGCGGGGCCTGTCGGAGATACGCAGTATTTT.

The V and J genes are TRBV19 and TRBJ1-5, with D hard to call. The germline V gene encodes CDR1 LNHDA and CDR2 SQIVND (reference sequence). The V end was cut by 3 bases, the J end by 2 bases, with 26 bases between. CDR3 length: 20 residues. The CDR3 DNA sequence: TGTGCCAGTAGTATTCGGAGGCTCGGCGACGGAGAGGGTGGCAATCAGCCCCAGCATTTT. Protein sequence: CASSIRRLGDGEGGNQPQHF.

The chain is built from TRBV14 and TRBJ2-5, with D unresolved. The DNA end is more similar to TRBJ2-7, so the J call may be wrong. CDR1 is SGHDN and CDR2 is FVKESK in the germline V gene. The CDR3 has 12 residues. The chain's CDR3 is CASSQANYEQYF. For the CDR3, the DNA is TGTGCCAGCAGCCAAGCAAATTACGAGCAGTACTTC.

The chain recombines TRBV15 with TRBJ2-1; TRBD1 or TRBD2 may be the D gene (6 bases each). This CDR3 is built from 16 residues. The germline V gene has CDR1 LNHNV and CDR2 YYDKDF (reference sequence). Trimming shortened V by 3 bases and J by 10 bases, and 22 bases separated the two germline ends. DNA for the CDR3: TGTGCCACCAGCAGTCGCCTCGGGGGCGCATTGGTGGAGCAGTTCTTC. Translated: CATSSRLGGALVEQFF.

The chain carries TRBV19 and TRBJ2-7, with D possibly being TRBD1 (6 bases). The CDR3 totals 12 residues. V lost 5 bases and J lost 7, with 12 bases in between. From germline, CDR1 is LNHDA and CDR2 SQIVND (reference sequence). In DNA form, the CDR3 reads TGTGCCAGTAGTCCAGGGGCTGAGGAGCAGTACTTC. It specifies CASSPGAEEQYF.

V gene TRBV7-6 combines with J gene TRBJ2-1, with D uncertain. CDR3 size: 12 residues. V was shortened by 0 bases and J by 8 bases, with 5 bases between the two germline ends. Germline assignment: CDR1 SGHVS and CDR2 FNYEAQ. CDR3 amino acids: CASSLAPDEQFF. The CDR3 DNA follows: TGTGCCAGCAGCTTAGCCCCGGATGAGCAGTTCTTC.

In DNA form, the CDR3 reads TGTGCCAGCAGCTTCGCGGGGGGGCTAGAGACCCAGTACTTC. Translation: CASSFAGGLETQYF. The chain couples TRBV7-2 to TRBJ2-5; 9 nucleotides line up with TRBD2. The germline V gene encodes CDR1 SGHTA and CDR2 FQGNSA. CDR3 length: 14 residues. V was pared by 3 bases and J by 4 bases, with 3 bases of the junction left unmatched.

The chain recombines TRBV4-3 with TRBJ1-1; D is unresolved. This CDR3 is built from 15 residues. Germline V gene lookup returns CDR1 LGHNA and CDR2 YSLEER. V dropped 0 bases and J dropped 4 bases, with 12 bases sitting between them. CDR3 nucleotides: TGCGCCAGCAGCCAAGATTTCGTGGGAGGCACTGAAGCTTTCTTT. Protein sequence: CASSQDFVGGTEAFF.

V is TRBV2 and J is TRBJ1-1; D gene uncertain. Looked up from germline, CDR1 is SNHLY and CDR2 is FYNNEI. This CDR3 comprises 13 residues. Trimming shortened V by 6 bases and J by 4 bases, and 12 bases separated the two germline ends. CDR3 coding DNA: TGTGCCAGCAGCGACAATGGCGGCACTGAAGCTTTCTTT. This translates into CASSDNGGTEAFF.

This rearrangement joins TRBV11-3 to TRBJ2-1; TRBD2 agrees at 8 bases. CDR1 is SGHNT and CDR2 is YENEEA in the germline V gene. This CDR3 has 15 amino acids. V dropped 3 bases and J dropped 4; count of bases not matched to a gene: 5. The CDR3 DNA is TGTGCCAGCAGCTTCAGAAGCGGGAGTTACAATGAGCAGTTCTTC. Residues: CASSFRSGSYNEQFF.

This clone was counted a few times. The V call is TRBV19, the J call TRBJ2-2, with D tentatively TRBD2 (6 bases). This CDR3 has 12 residues. The ends were cut back, 10 bases at V and 6 bases at J, with 12 bases in the middle. Germline CDR1 LNHDA, CDR2 SQIVND (reference sequence). DNA for the CDR3: TGTGCCACTACCTGGGGGGCCGGGGAGCTGTTTTTT. The encoded protein is CATTWGAGELFF.

This clone was seen more than once but under ten times. This chain uses TRBV5-6 with TRBJ1-1; D uncertain. The CDR3 has 12 residues. V was cut by 0 bases and J by 10 bases, with 10 bases left in between. CDR1 SGHDT and CDR2 YYEEEE come from the germline V gene. CDR3 in amino acids: CASSLGGGRAFF. The DNA of the CDR3 is TGTGCCAGCAGCTTGGGTGGAGGTAGAGCTTTCTTT.

The chain has TRBV10-2 and TRBJ1-5; 11 nucleotides agree with TRBD1. Germline V gene lookup returns CDR1 WSHSY and CDR2 SAAADI. This CDR3 comprises 17 residues. V shed 6 bases, J shed 4 bases, and the junction held 11 bases outside the gene matches. This CDR3 is CASSLKDRGLGNQPQHF. The CDR3 DNA reads TGCGCCAGCAGCCTCAAGGACAGGGGGCTTGGAAATCAGCCCCAGCATTTT.